This is a list of T cell receptor beta chains from one sample in a study of T-cell reconstitution after alpha-beta-depleted transplantation in children. TCRdb re-derived calls from the PCR reads in MiXCR, one entry per CDR3 protein. The sample shows hundreds of thousands of distinct CDR3 sequences, around 14% of them seen only once. The sample was PBMCs, taken before TCRalphabeta/CD19-depleted stem cell transplant. Receptors originate from a girl aged 2 to 10 with congenital amegakaryocytic thrombocytopenia, due to receive a stem cell transplant. CDR3s leave out the opening cysteine and the closing phenylalanine or tryptophan.

j_call v_call cdr3_aa
TRBJ1-5 TRBV5-1 ASSLQGLQPQH
TRBJ1-2 TRBV12-3/TRBV12-4 ASSSAGRVDGYT
TRBJ2-1 TRBV7-9 ASSLAVGYPYNEQF
TRBJ2-3 TRBV7-9 ASSLAWVADTQY
TRBJ1-2 TRBV29-1 SASLANYGYT
TRBJ2-5 TRBV12-3/TRBV12-4 ASSPSGGSGETQY
TRBJ2-7 TRBV7-3 ASSLMSTSVYEQY
TRBJ2-3 TRBV7-3 ASSPGPQRPQY
TRBJ2-4 TRBV5-1 ASSPFLAENIQY
TRBJ2-7 TRBV27 ASKTSGSYEQY
TRBJ1-1 TRBV5-1 ASRWGPHQQGAAF
TRBJ1-2 TRBV6-1 ASSPLNLQGGGYT
TRBJ2-3 TRBV20-1 SARERGADTQY
TRBJ2-1 TRBV29-1 SVVVEPPEQF
TRBJ2-1 TRBV4-1 ASSQVVGGAYNEQF
TRBJ2-2 TRBV10-3 AINRRAGTSTTGELF
TRBJ1-2 TRBV7-9 ASSFGQGVVGYT
TRBJ1-3 TRBV5-1 ASSNTGDRASGEAGNTIY
TRBJ2-1 TRBV9 ASSVDSSYNEQF
TRBJ2-3 TRBV4-1 ASSQPIRSSSTDTQY